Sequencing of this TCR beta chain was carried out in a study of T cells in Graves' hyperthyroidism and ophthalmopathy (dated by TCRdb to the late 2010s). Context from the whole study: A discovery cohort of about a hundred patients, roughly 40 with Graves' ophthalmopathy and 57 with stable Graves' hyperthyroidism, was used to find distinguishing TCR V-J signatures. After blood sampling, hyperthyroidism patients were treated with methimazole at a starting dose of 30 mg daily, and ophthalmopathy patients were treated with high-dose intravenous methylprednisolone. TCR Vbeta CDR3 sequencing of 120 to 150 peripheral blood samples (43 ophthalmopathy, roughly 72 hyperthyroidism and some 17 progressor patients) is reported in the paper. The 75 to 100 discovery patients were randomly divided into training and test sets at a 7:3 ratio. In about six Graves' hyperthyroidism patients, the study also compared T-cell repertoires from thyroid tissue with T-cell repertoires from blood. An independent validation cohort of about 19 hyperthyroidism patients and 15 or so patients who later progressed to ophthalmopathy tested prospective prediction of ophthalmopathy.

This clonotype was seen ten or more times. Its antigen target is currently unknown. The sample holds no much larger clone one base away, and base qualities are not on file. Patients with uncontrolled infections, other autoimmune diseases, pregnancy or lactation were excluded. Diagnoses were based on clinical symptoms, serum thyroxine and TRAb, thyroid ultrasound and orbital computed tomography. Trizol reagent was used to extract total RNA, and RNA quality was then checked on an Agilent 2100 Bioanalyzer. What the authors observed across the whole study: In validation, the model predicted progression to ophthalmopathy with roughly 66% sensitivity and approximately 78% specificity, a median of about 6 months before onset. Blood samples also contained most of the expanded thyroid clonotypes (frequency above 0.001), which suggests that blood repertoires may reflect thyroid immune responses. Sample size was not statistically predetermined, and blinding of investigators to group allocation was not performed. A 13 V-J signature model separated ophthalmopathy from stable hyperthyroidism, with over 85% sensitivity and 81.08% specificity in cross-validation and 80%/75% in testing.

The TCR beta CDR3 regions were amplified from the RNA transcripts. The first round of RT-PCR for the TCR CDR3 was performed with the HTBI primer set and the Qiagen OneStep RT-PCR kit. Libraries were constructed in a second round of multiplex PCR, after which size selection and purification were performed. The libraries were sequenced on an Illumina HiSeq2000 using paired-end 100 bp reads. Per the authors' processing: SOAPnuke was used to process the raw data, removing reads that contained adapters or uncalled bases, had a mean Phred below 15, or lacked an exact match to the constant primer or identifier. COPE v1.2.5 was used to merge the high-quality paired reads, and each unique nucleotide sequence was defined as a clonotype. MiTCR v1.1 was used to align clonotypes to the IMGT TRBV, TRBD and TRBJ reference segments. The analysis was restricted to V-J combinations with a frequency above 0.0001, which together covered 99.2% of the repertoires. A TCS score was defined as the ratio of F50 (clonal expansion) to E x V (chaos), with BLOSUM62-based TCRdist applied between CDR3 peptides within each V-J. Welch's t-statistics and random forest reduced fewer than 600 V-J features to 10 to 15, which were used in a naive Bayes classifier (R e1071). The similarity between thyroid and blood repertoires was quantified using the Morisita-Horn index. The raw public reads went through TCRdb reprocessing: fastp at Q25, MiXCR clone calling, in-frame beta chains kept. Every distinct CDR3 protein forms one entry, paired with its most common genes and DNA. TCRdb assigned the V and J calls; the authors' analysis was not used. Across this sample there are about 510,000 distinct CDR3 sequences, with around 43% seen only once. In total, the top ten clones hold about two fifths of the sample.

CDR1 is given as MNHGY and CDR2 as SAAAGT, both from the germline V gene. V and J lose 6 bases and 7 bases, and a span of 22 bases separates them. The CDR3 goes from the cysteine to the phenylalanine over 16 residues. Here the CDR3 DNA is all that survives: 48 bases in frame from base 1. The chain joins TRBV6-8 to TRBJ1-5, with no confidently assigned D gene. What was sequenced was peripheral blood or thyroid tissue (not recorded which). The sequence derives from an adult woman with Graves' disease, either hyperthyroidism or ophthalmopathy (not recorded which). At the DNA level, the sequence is TGTGCCAGCAGCCGTGAACATAGGACTGTGAAACAGCCCCAGCATTTT. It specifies CASSREHRTVKQPQHF.